This is a list of T cell receptor beta chains from one sample in a study of blood T cell repertoires in COVID-19. The table came from immunoSEQ multiplex PCR; TCRdb's copy has only in-frame clones and leaves some out. The sample has about 140,000 clones, just under 90% seen once; the top ten hold 11%. Sequenced input: peripheral blood. The origin of the receptors is a woman of 80 years or more with acute or convalescent COVID-19. CDR3s include the opening cysteine and the closing phenylalanine or tryptophan. The D gene is left open where the match is weak.

D	length	V	J	CDR3
TRBD1	14	TRBV4-3	TRBJ1-4	CASSQVPGQEKLFF
-	12	TRBV2	TRBJ1-6	CASIQNNSPLHF
TRBD1	15	TRBV6-5	TRBJ1-2	CASSSSGGGGYGYTF
TRBD1	14	TRBV30	TRBJ2-7	CAWSVGTGNYEQYF
TRBD1	16	TRBV7-6	TRBJ1-3	CASSLGRQGTGNTIYF
TRBD2	11	TRBV6-5	TRBJ2-3	CGSGNQDTQYF
-	12	TRBV6-6	TRBJ1-5	CASTVENQPQHF
-	14	TRBV18	TRBJ2-5	CASSPRTYRETQYF
-	13	TRBV29-1	TRBJ2-3	CSVEEAAADTQYF
TRBD2	15	TRBV5-1	TRBJ2-3	CASSPSGGAGDTQYF
TRBD1	18	TRBV5-3	TRBJ1-6	CARSFRDRLSSYNSPLHF
-	13	TRBV9	TRBJ1-2	CASSKDSNYGYTF
TRBD1	19	TRBV5-1	TRBJ1-6	CASSPLPLLQGGGNSPLHF
-	16	TRBV18	TRBJ2-2	CASSPPARVNTGELFF
TRBD1	12	TRBV29-1	TRBJ1-4	CSVGQGGEKLFF
TRBD1	15	TRBV11-2	TRBJ1-6	CASSRDRGINSPLHF
TRBD1	14	TRBV9	TRBJ1-1	CASSEQGGSTEAFF
TRBD1	17	TRBV7-8	TRBJ2-7	CASGFRDRSRRSYEQYF
TRBD1	16	TRBV9	TRBJ2-7	CASSVAPGTGTYEQYF
-	16	TRBV4-2	TRBJ1-5	CASSQDGGSSNQPQHF